The count of the clone carrying this TCR beta chain is one. The source of the sample is a study of technical replicates of blood from a handful of donors. Method: immunoSEQ multiplex PCR; TCRdb's copy keeps in-frame clones and lacks some. Of 98,000 or so clones listed, roughly 96% are singletons. Germline V gene lookup returns CDR1 SGHNT and CDR2 YYREEE (reference sequence). The CDR3 is 17 amino acids. The V and J ends lost 4 bases and 5 bases, in that order; junction bases with no gene match: 13. The sample taken for sequencing was T cells isolated from PBMCs. This rearrangement joins TRBV5-4 to TRBJ2-2; TRBD2 aligns across 8 bases. The clonotype originates from a human donor in good health. The CDR3 loop reads CASSPSPLAGDTGELFF. DNA of the CDR3: TGTGCCAGCAGCCCTAGCCCCCTAGCGGGTGATACCGGGGAGCTGTTTTTT.